This T cell receptor beta chain is from a study of blood T cell repertoires in COVID-19. Per the original methods: By means of reference gene primer amplification, nucleated cell counts were estimated. The protocol was immunoSEQ multiplex PCR, while the TCRdb copy is restricted to in-frame clones and leaves out a portion. The D gene and trimming were derived from the DNA, and the V and J assignments and clone size from that table. This sample yields 150,000 to 250,000 clones, of which around 82% are seen a single time; 7.5% belongs to the top ten. V was pared by 5 bases and J by 1 base, with 11 bases between. Germline loops: CDR1 SNHLY, CDR2 FYNNEI. The CDR3 is 14 amino acids.

Sample: PBMCs or T cells enriched from blood (not recorded which). This chain joins TRBV2 and TRBJ1-1; D is perhaps TRBD1 (5 bases). The source is a man in his forties or fifties who had recovered from COVID-19. The CDR3 protein is CASSPQGKNTEAFF. CDR3 sequence (DNA): TGTGCCAGCAGTCCCCAGGGTAAGAACACTGAAGCTTTCTTT.